This T cell receptor (beta chain) was retrieved from a study of T cell responses to AZD1222 COVID-19 vaccine. Repertoires were generated with immunoSEQ multiplex PCR, while TCRdb's copy carries only in-frame clones and drops some. Of some 130,000 clones detected, around nine tenths appear once; the ten largest clones hold 1.9%. As to this clone: Its antigen is currently unknown.

Overall study results and limits: Donors were largely white British and mainly female; clonal diversity was possibly underestimated. Seropositivity was recorded at baseline in only a handful of AZD1222 recipients. Repertoires were obtained only post-peak T cell response. Mapped onto spike, vaccine-associated CD4 TCRs spanned it and were dominant at 160-218 and 743-854.

This CDR3 comprises 15 residues. CDR1 and CDR2 (germline): KGHSH, LQKENI. Trimming took 6 bases from V and 6 from J, leaving 19 bases between them. This specimen consisted of peripheral blood, obtained on day 0 of AZD1222 vaccination. This chain joins TRBV18 and TRBJ2-3; D may be TRBD2 (6 bases). The receptor's source is an adult in good health. This chain's CDR3 is CASSNREREKDTQYF. In nucleotides, the CDR3 is TGTGCCAGCTCCAACCGGGAGAGGGAGAAGGATACGCAGTATTTT.